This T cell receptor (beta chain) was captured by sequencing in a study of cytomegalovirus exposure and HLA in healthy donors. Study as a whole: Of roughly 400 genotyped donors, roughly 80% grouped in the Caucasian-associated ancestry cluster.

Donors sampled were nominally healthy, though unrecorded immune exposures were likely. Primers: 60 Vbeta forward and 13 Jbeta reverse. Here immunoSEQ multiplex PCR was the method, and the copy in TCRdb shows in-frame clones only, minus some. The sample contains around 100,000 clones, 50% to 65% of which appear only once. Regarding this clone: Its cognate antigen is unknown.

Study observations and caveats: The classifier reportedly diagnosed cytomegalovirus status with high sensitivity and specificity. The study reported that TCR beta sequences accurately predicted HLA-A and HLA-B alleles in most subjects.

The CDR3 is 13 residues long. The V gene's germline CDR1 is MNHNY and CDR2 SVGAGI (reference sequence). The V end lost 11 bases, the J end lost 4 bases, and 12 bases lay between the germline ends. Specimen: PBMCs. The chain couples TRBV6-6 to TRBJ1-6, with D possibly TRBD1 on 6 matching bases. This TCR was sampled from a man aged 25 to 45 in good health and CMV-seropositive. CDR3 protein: CAVRDIYNSPLHF. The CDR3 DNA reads TGTGCCGTCCGGGACATTTATAATTCACCCCTCCACTTT.